This T cell receptor (beta chain) was captured by sequencing in a study of glioma-infiltrating T cells after dendritic cell vaccination (dated by TCRdb to about 2016). Broadly, across the study: The cohort included about 15 glioblastoma patients drawn from Phase I and II dendritic cell vaccination trials, of whom 9 were newly diagnosed and 6 had recurrent disease. Autologous tumor lysate-pulsed dendritic cell vaccination was administered to the patients between the early 2000s and the early 2010s. The vaccine consisted of monocyte-derived dendritic cells cultured less than nine days with IL-4 and GM-CSF, then pulsed overnight with autologous tumor lysate. In glioblastoma patients vaccinated with dendritic cells, deep sequencing of TCR beta CDR3 regions served to measure tumor-infiltrating lymphocyte content and to compare repertoires between tumor and blood. Survival after dendritic cell vaccination was correlated with TCR sequencing metrics, including TIL content and tumor-blood repertoire overlap. Patients received three intradermal dendritic cell vaccine injections at biweekly intervals in the arm below the axilla.

Taken from cysteine to phenylalanine, the CDR3 has 15 residues. The DNA shown is the 45-base CDR3, in frame from base 1. CDR1 SGHRS and CDR2 YFSETQ are derived from the germline V gene. Trimming takes 0 bases from V and 7 bases from J, and the germline ends sit 11 bases apart. TCRB CDR3 regions were amplified from roughly 1.8 ug genomic DNA, or all available DNA if less, using the immunoSEQ assay. Multiplex PCR used 60 forward primers for TCR V beta segments and 13 reverse primers for J beta segments. To estimate reads per starting template, synthetic control templates were spiked into each sample at limiting dilution. Sequencing produced 87 bp reads on the Illumina HiSeq System. Concerning the study's data processing: To remove PCR and sequencing errors, closely related sequences were merged with a nearest neighbor algorithm. TCR overlap was measured as the percentage of unique tumor TCR beta sequences that were also present in the peripheral blood of the same patient. TCRdb's version of the immuneACCESS table is confined to in-frame rearrangements and falls short of the full clone set. An unresolved V gene accounts for under half of the shortfall where checked; the remainder is of unknown origin. Clone size and V and J calls were adopted from that table, with D and trimming inferred from the DNA. The sample has about 92,000 clones on record, around 84% of them singletons. The ten most abundant clones make up 15% to 17% of the sample.

General study outcomes and caveats: The three-group TCR overlap response model was described as speculative and requiring prospective validation. The cohort was small and heterogeneous, few patients had complete blood and tumor sets, and even fewer had initial-recurrent tumor pairs. Higher estimated pretreatment TIL content predicted longer time to progression and overall survival after dendritic cell vaccination. TCR clonality showed no direct relationship with survival, which suggests that a diverse polyclonal response may matter.

Patients were selected for having adequate residual fresh-frozen tumor tissue and more than two years of available survival data. Molecular status otherwise varied across the glioblastoma patients, but none of them carried an isocitrate dehydrogenase mutation. PBMC were collected before vaccination, two weeks after the third vaccination, and at tumor progression if tumor progression occurred. The Qiagen DNeasy Blood extraction Kit was used to extract genomic DNA. A remark on this clone: Its cognate antigen has yet to be identified. One base away there is no much larger clone; base qualities are not given.

This specimen was blood, taken before dendritic cell vaccination. This receptor chain uses TRBV5-1 and TRBJ1-6, with the D gene not confidently named. This sequence was found in a human donor with glioblastoma. The CDR3 protein sequence reads: CASSLALQQNSPLHF. The nucleotides are TGCGCCAGCAGCTTGGCCCTACAGCAAAATTCACCCCTCCACTTT.